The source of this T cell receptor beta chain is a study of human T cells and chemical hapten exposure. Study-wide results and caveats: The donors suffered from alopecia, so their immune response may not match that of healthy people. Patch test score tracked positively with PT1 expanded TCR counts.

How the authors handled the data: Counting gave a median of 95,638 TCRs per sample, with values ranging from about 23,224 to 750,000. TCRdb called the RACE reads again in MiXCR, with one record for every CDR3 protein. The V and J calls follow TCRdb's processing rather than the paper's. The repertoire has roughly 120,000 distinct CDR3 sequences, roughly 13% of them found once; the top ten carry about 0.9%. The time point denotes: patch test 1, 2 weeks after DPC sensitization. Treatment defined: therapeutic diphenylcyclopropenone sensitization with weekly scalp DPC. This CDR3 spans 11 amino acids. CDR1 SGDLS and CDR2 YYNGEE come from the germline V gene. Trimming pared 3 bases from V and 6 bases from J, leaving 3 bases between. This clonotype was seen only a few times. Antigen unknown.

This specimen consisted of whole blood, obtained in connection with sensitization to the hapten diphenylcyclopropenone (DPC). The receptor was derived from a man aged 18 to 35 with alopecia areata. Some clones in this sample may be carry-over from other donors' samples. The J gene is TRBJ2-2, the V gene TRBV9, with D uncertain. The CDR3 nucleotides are TGTGCCAGCAGCGCGGCCGGGGAGCTGTTTTTT. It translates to CASSAAGELFF.